Each of the 8 T cell receptor beta chains below was sequenced from the same sample in a study of blood T cell repertoires in COVID-19. Using immunoSEQ multiplex PCR, the repertoire was profiled, and TCRdb retains in-frame clones only, with some absent. Here the sample spans about 95,000 clones, 89% being singletons. Sequenced: peripheral blood. These receptors were taken from a man aged 55 to 70 with COVID-19, enrolled during active disease.

The chain employs TRBV5-5 and TRBJ2-7, with 9 bases aligning to TRBD1. Germline CDR1 reads SGHKS; CDR2 reads YYEKEE (reference sequence). With V trimmed by 3 bases and J by 5 bases, 3 bases remained unmatched. CDR3 length: 13 residues. Here the CDR3 DNA reads TGTGCCAGCAGCTGGCGGACAGGGGACGAGCAGTACTTC. Amino acids: CASSWRTGDEQYF.

V is TRBV2 and J is TRBJ1-2; D unclear. V lost 6 bases and J lost 5, with 10 bases in between. Germline CDR1 reads SNHLY; CDR2 reads FYNNEI. The CDR3 extends over 12 amino acids. The CDR3 DNA reads as TGTGCCAGCAGGAGCGGAAGGTATGGCTACACCTTC. This codes for CASRSGRYGYTF.

J is TRBJ2-3 and V is TRBV6-5; weak D call: TRBD2 (5 bases). Trimming stripped 7 bases from V and 5 bases from J, with 19 bases between. The CDR3 extends over 15 amino acids. Per germline, CDR1 MNHEY and CDR2 SVGAGI. In DNA form, the CDR3 reads TGTGCCAGCAAAACAAACCCGGGGTCGGGAGATACGCAGTATTTT. It translates to CASKTNPGSGDTQYF.

This sequence joins TRBV11-2 and TRBJ2-2, with D maybe TRBD1 (6 bases). The CDR3 is 17 amino acids. V gave up 1 base and J gave up 4 bases, with 16 bases separating them. Per germline, CDR1 SGHAT and CDR2 FQNNGV. CDR3 in amino acids: CASSLVGGTGATGELFF. The CDR3 nucleotides are TGTGCCAGCAGCTTAGTAGGGGGTACAGGAGCCACCGGGGAGCTGTTTTTT.

The V gene is TRBV9, the J gene TRBJ1-2; 7 bases are a match to TRBD1. The CDR3 is 13 amino acids. V was clipped by 0 bases and J by 8 bases; unmatched bases: 4. CDR1 and CDR2 (germline): SGDLS, YYNGEE. The CDR3: CASSVDRGGGYTF. In DNA, the CDR3 is TGTGCCAGCAGCGTAGACAGGGGCGGCGGCTACACCTTC.

The CDR3 reads CASSSWTSGFYNEQFF. The CDR3 nucleotides are TGTGCCAGCAGCAGCTGGACTAGCGGGTTTTACAATGAGCAGTTCTTC. The chain employs TRBV5-6 and TRBJ2-1; the match to TRBD2 covers 11 bases. CDR1 and CDR2 from the germline V gene are SGHDT and YYEEEE. CDR3 length equals 16 residues. The junction had 7 bases not matched to a gene; V was cut back by 4 bases and J by 4 bases.

J is TRBJ2-1 and V is TRBV4-1; possible D gene TRBD2, 5 bases. Trimming cost V 1 base and J 2 bases, with 12 bases left between them. Germline lookup yields CDR1 MGHRA and CDR2 YSYEKL. The CDR3 length is 16 residues. The DNA of the CDR3 is TGCGCCAGCAGCCAAGCCCCCGGGAACACCTACAATGAGCAGTTCTTC. Translation gives CASSQAPGNTYNEQFF.

CDR3 bases: TGTGCCAGCAGTCCCCGGACTAGCGCACAAGAGACCCAGTACTTC. Translated, it gives CASSPRTSAQETQYF. The V call is TRBV27, the J call TRBJ2-5, with 9 bases fitting TRBD2. This CDR3 has 15 residues. Germline trimming cut 5 bases from V and 2 bases from J; bases unmatched to any gene: 6. CDR1 MNHEY and CDR2 SMNVEV come from the germline V gene (reference sequence).